These T cell receptor beta chains were read from a single sample in a study of blood T cell repertoires in COVID-19. This table comes from immunoSEQ multiplex PCR, and its TCRdb copy is limited to in-frame clones, with some not included. The table records 200,000 or so clones, 80% to 90% of them present only once. Material for sequencing was peripheral blood. The receptors here all came from a woman older than 75 with COVID-19, enrolled during active disease. Each CDR3 is given with its conserved first and last residue. The order of the fields is D gene, J gene, V gene, clone size, CDR3 protein, CDR3 DNA. The D gene is left open where the match is weak. Only part of the rows carry a size: once, few, many, or a class if the clone is expanded.

>TRBD2|TRBJ2-3|TRBV5-1|NA
CASSRTGTSGTTDTQYF
TGCGCCAGCAGCCGAACCGGGACTAGCGGGACCACAGATACGCAGTATTTT
>TRBD1|TRBJ1-2|TRBV2|NA
CASSLGQIYGYTF
TGTGCCAGCAGCCTGGGACAGATCTATGGCTACACCTTC
>TRBD1|TRBJ1-1|TRBV18|NA
CASSPPRGLNTEAFF
TGTGCCAGCTCACCACCGAGGGGGCTGAACACTGAAGCTTTCTTT
>NA|TRBJ1-4|TRBV5-4|NA
CASSESATNEKLFF
TGTGCCAGCAGCGAGTCGGCAACTAATGAAAAACTGTTTTTT
>NA|TRBJ1-5|TRBV16|once
CASSQRPGDQPQHF
TGTGCCAGCAGCCAAAGACCAGGGGATCAGCCCCAGCATTTT
>TRBD1|TRBJ1-1|TRBV3-1/TRBV3-2|NA
CASQGEAEAFF
TGTGCCAGCCAGGGGGAAGCTGAAGCTTTCTTT
>TRBD1|TRBJ1-1|TRBV11-2|NA
CASSLSGTGNAEAFF
TGTGCCAGCAGCTTATCCGGGACAGGAAATGCTGAAGCTTTCTTT
>NA|TRBJ1-6|TRBV7-2|NA
CASSTRVGPLHF
TGTGCCAGCAGCACCAGGGTAGGCCCCCTCCACTTT
>NA|TRBJ2-1|TRBV14|few
CASSHSSGGGIFNEQFF
TGTGCCAGCAGCCACTCCTCTGGGGGCGGTATATTCAATGAGCAGTTCTTC
>NA|TRBJ1-1|TRBV7-9|NA
CASRKVSRVTEAFF
TGTGCCAGCAGAAAAGTGTCGAGGGTGACTGAAGCTTTCTTT
>TRBD1|TRBJ2-1|TRBV27|NA
CASSSGQSAHNEQFF
TGTGCCAGCAGTTCGGGACAGTCAGCCCATAATGAGCAGTTCTTC
>NA|TRBJ1-4|TRBV6-5|NA
CASSYTKTGDAEKLFF
TGTGCCAGCAGTTACACAAAGACCGGGGATGCGGAAAAACTGTTTTTT
>TRBD2|TRBJ2-1|TRBV7-7|NA
CASSLAPVGGANEQFF
TGTGCTAGCAGCTTAGCCCCCGTCGGGGGGGCAAATGAGCAGTTCTTC
>NA|TRBJ1-1|TRBV10-3|NA
CAIMADRGTEAFF
TGTGCCATCATGGCCGACCGGGGCACTGAAGCTTTCTTT
>NA|TRBJ1-5|TRBV9|NA
CASSAGASSNQPQHF
TGTGCCAGCAGCGCAGGGGCGTCTAGCAATCAGCCCCAGCATTTT
>TRBD1|TRBJ1-3|TRBV5-1|NA
CASSFGGTDSGNTIYF
TGCGCCAGCAGCTTCGGCGGGACAGACTCTGGAAACACCATATATTTT
>TRBD1|TRBJ2-7|TRBV27|NA
CASSPRTGTYEQYF
TGTGCCAGCAGTCCCAGGACAGGGACCTACGAGCAGTACTTC
>NA|TRBJ1-2|TRBV28|NA
CASSFRRNYGYTF
TGTGCCAGCAGTTTTAGGCGGAACTATGGCTACACCTTC
>TRBD1|TRBJ2-7|TRBV10-3|NA
CAISESGTGTYEQYF
TGTGCCATCAGTGAGTCGGGGACAGGCACCTACGAGCAGTACTTC
>TRBD1|TRBJ1-2|TRBV7-2|NA
CASKRTGTTYGYTF
TGTGCCAGTAAACGGACAGGGACGACCTATGGCTACACCTTC
>TRBD2|TRBJ2-5|TRBV29-1|NA
CSVDGLAGERKETQYF
TGCAGCGTTGACGGACTAGCGGGGGAGCGTAAGGAGACCCAGTACTTC
>TRBD1|TRBJ1-2|TRBV19|NA
CASSSNSGTVSYTF
TGTGCCAGTAGTTCGAATTCCGGGACAGTCAGTTACACCTTC
>NA|TRBJ2-3|TRBV9|NA
CASSVRAVGTDTQYF
TGTGCCAGCAGCGTTCGAGCGGTGGGGACAGATACGCAGTATTTT
>TRBD1|TRBJ1-5|TRBV2|NA
CASSEALRQGAQPQHF
TGTGCCAGCAGTGAAGCGCTCCGACAGGGCGCTCAGCCCCAGCATTTT
>TRBD1|TRBJ1-4|TRBV9|NA
CASSLGQGKLFF
TGTGCCAGCAGCCTCGGACAGGGAAAACTGTTTTTT
>NA|TRBJ1-3|TRBV5-1|NA
CASSLMDGLSGNTIYF
TGCGCCAGCAGCCTTATGGACGGACTCTCTGGAAACACCATATATTTT
>TRBD2|TRBJ2-3|TRBV28|NA
CASSGSGGGTDTQYF
TGTGCCAGCAGTGGCAGCGGGGGAGGAACAGATACGCAGTATTTT
>NA|TRBJ2-7|TRBV15|NA
CATSRDRGREQYF
TGTGCCACCAGCAGAGACAGGGGTCGAGAGCAGTACTTC
>TRBD1|TRBJ2-7|TRBV5-1|few
CASSTGQASYEQYF
TGCGCCAGCAGCACGGGACAGGCGTCCTACGAGCAGTACTTC
>TRBD1|TRBJ2-7|TRBV5-6|NA
CASSSGTGYSYEQYF
TGTGCCAGCAGCTCCGGGACAGGATACTCCTACGAGCAGTACTTC
>NA|TRBJ1-2|TRBV20-1|once
CSARDQRGYTF
TGCAGTGCTAGAGACCAGAGGGGCTACACCTTC
>NA|TRBJ1-4|TRBV18|NA
CASSHAGRSHEKLFF
TGTGCCAGCTCACACGCAGGGAGGTCGCATGAAAAACTGTTTTTT
>NA|TRBJ2-1|TRBV7-2|NA
CASSSVIYNEQFF
TGTGCCAGCAGCTCCGTAATCTACAATGAGCAGTTCTTC